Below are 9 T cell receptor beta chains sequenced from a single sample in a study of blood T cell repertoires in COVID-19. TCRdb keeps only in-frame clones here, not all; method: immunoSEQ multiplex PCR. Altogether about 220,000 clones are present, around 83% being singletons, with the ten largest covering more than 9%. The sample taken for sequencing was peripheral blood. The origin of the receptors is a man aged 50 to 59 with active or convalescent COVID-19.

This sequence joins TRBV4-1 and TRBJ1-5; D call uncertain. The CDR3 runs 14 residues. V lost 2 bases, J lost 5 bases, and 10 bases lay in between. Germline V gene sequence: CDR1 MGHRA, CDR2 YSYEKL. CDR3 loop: CASSQLTVYQPQHF. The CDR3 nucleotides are TGCGCCAGCAGCCAATTAACGGTCTATCAGCCCCAGCATTTT.

The CDR3 coding sequence is TGTGCCAGCTCACCACCTGGGACTAGCGGGAGTTACGGGGAGCTGTTTTTT. Residues: CASSPPGTSGSYGELFF. The rearrangement uses TRBV18 and TRBJ2-2; 14 bases are a match to TRBD2. The CDR3 runs 17 residues. The V and J ends lost 0 bases and 7 bases, in that order; junction bases with no gene match: 4. The V gene's germline CDR1 is KGHSH and CDR2 LQKENI. Full variable domain (remainder filled in from reference TRBV18 and TRBJ2-2): NAGVMQNPRHLVRRRGQEARLRCSPMKGHSHVYWYRQLPEEGLKFMVYLQKENIIDESGMPKERFSAEFPKEGPSILRIQQVVRGDSAAYFCASSPPGTSGSYGELFFGEGSRLTVL.

The DNA for the CDR3 is TGCGCCAGCAGCGTCCCTAGCGGGGGCACAGATACGCAGTATTTT. As protein: CASSVPSGGTDTQYF. This sequence joins TRBV5-1 and TRBJ2-3; 9 bases align to TRBD2. The trim removed 4 bases at V and 1 base at J, leaving 4 bases unmatched. Germline assignment: CDR1 SGHRS and CDR2 YFSETQ. CDR3 length: 15 residues.

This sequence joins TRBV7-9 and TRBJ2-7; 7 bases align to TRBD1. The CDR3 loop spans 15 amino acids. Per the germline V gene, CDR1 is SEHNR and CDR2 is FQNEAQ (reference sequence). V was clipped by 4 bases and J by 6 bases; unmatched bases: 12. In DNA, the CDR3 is TGTGCCAGCAGCTGGACTGGAACAGGGGAATCCGAGCAGTACGTC. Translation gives CASSWTGTGESEQYV.

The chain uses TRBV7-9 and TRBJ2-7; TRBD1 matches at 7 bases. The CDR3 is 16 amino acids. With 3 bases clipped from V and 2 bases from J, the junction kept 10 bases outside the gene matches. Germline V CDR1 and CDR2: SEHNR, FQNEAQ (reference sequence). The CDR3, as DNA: TGTGCCAGCAGCTTCAATCCGGGACAGACTACCTACGAGCAGTACTTC. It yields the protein CASSFNPGQTTYEQYF.

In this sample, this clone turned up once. As DNA, the CDR3 is TGTGCCAGCAGTGCCCTTAGGACAGGGGTTTCTTACGAGCAGTACTTC. Translating gives CASSALRTGVSYEQYF. The rearrangement uses TRBV2 and TRBJ2-7; TRBD1 agrees at 9 bases. With V trimmed by 4 bases and J by 4 bases, 11 bases remained unmatched. The CDR3 totals 16 residues. Germline values: CDR1 SNHLY, CDR2 FYNNEI.

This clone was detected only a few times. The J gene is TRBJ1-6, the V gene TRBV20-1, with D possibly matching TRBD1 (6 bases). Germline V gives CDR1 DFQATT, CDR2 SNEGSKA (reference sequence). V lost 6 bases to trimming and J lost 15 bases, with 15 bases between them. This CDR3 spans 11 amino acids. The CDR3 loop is CSASGQFLLHF. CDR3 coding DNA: TGCAGTGCCTCCGGACAGTTTCTCCTCCACTTT.

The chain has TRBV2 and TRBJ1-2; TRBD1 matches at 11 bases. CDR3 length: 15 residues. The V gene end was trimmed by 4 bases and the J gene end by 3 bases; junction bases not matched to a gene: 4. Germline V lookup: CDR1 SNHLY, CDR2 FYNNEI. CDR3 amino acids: CASSGDRGDDYGYTF. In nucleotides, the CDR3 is TGTGCCAGCAGTGGGGACAGGGGGGACGACTATGGCTACACCTTC.

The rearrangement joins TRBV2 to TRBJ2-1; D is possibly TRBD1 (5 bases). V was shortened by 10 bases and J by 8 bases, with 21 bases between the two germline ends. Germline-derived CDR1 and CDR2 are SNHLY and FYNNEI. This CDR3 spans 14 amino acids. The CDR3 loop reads CATKQVPRAHEQFF. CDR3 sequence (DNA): TGTGCCACCAAACAGGTACCTAGAGCCCATGAGCAGTTCTTC.